A selection of T cell receptor beta chains follows, all from one sample in a study of T cell clones after liver transplantation. TCRdb's copy holds only in-frame clones and misses some; the assay was immunoSEQ multiplex PCR. This table has some 3,000 clones, roughly a quarter appearing once. No antigen has been identified for these receptors. The sample comprised CD4+ T cells from PBMCs cultured with third-party cells. These receptor sequences come from a human patient who received a liver transplant. Among the T cells, some may be from the graft donor. Each CDR3 is given with its conserved first and last residue. A D gene is named only where the DNA matches it firmly. The listing skips clone size in some rows; elsewhere it reads once, few, many or a size class.

d_gene	abundance	j_gene	v_gene	CDR3aa	CDR3nt
-	-	TRBJ1-1	TRBV19	CASSIGTLHLNTEAFF	TGTGCCAGTAGTATAGGGACTCTACATCTTAACACTGAAGCTTTCTTT
-	-	TRBJ1-2	TRBV5-1	CASSLGPGTNYGYTF	TGTGCCAGCAGCTTGGGGCCGGGGACCAACTATGGCTACACCTTC
-	large	TRBJ2-1	TRBV6-5	CASSYSRAGFYNEQFF	TGTGCCAGCAGTTACTCGAGGGCAGGGTTCTACAATGAGCAGTTCTTC
-	-	TRBJ2-3	TRBV18	CASSRATSTDTQYF	TGTGCCAGCTCACGGGCCACTTCCACAGATACGCAGTATTTT
-	once	TRBJ2-3	TRBV28	CASSLGAALSTDTQYF	TGTGCCAGCAGTTTAGGGGCGGCCCTTAGCACAGATACGCAGTATTTT
TRBD2	-	TRBJ2-1	TRBV11-3	CASSLGLTSGSFNEQFF	TGTGCCAGCAGCTTAGGGCTGACTAGCGGGAGCTTTAATGAGCAGTTCTTC
-	-	TRBJ1-2	TRBV27	CASSKPGHYGYTF	TGTGCCAGCAGTAAACCGGGACACTATGGCTACACCTTC
TRBD2	-	TRBJ2-1	TRBV7-3	CASSSTSGSWDEQFF	TGTGCCAGCAGCTCAACTAGCGGGAGTTGGGACGAGCAGTTCTTC
TRBD1	few	TRBJ2-1	TRBV29-1	CSAGVGTGVYNEQFF	TGCAGCGCCGGGGTCGGGACAGGGGTTTACAATGAGCAGTTCTTC
-	-	TRBJ1-6	TRBV6-1	CASSEWGNWNSPLHF	TGTGCCAGCAGTGAATGGGGGAACTGGAATTCACCCCTCCACTTT
-	-	TRBJ1-1	TRBV4-2	CASSQGERADTEAFF	TGTGCCAGCAGCCAAGGGGAACGGGCGGACACTGAAGCTTTCTTT
-	medium-sized	TRBJ1-2	TRBV5-4	CASSLPGQSLYGYTF	TGTGCCAGCAGCTTGCCGGGACAAAGCCTCTATGGCTACACCTTC
-	-	TRBJ2-7	TRBV7-8	CASSLRGQTYEQYF	TGTGCCAGCAGCTTAAGAGGACAGACCTACGAGCAGTACTTC
-	few	TRBJ2-1	TRBV7-2	CASSPIVGPQGGNEQFF	TGTGCCAGCAGCCCGATCGTAGGGCCGCAGGGAGGCAATGAGCAGTTCTTC
-	medium-sized	TRBJ1-1	TRBV5-4	CASSRPDRNTEAFF	TGTGCCAGCAGCCGCCCGGACAGGAACACTGAAGCTTTCTTT
-	-	TRBJ2-3	TRBV2	CASSAADTQYF	TGTGCCAGCAGTGCGGCAGATACGCAGTATTTT
-	few	TRBJ2-7	TRBV7-2	CASSPSGWGGGHRHYEQYF	TGTGCCAGCAGCCCTAGTGGGTGGGGGGGCGGTCATCGGCACTACGAGCAGTACTTC
-	large	TRBJ1-4	TRBV7-9	CASSLRPESNEKLFF	TGTGCCAGCAGCTTGAGACCAGAATCAAATGAAAAACTGTTTTTT
-	-	TRBJ2-2	TRBV7-3	CASSPRLAGELFF	TGTGCCAGCAGCCCAAGACTAGCCGGGGAGCTGTTTTTT
-	-	TRBJ2-1	TRBV6-1	CASLRVRSADEQFF	TGTGCCAGCCTCAGGGTTCGATCGGCTGATGAGCAGTTCTTC
-	-	TRBJ2-3	TRBV6-4	CASSARGASTDTQYF	TGTGCCAGCAGCGCGAGGGGGGCTAGCACAGATACGCAGTATTTT
TRBD1	medium-sized	TRBJ1-4	TRBV5-1	CASSATGGQEKLFF	TGCGCCAGCAGCGCGACAGGGGGCCAAGAAAAACTGTTTTTT
-	-	TRBJ1-2	TRBV9	CASSEYFGTQGGYTF	TGTGCCAGCAGCGAATACTTCGGGACCCAAGGTGGCTACACCTTC
TRBD2	medium-sized	TRBJ2-1	TRBV5-1	CASSSGGAGAVEQFF	TGCGCCAGCAGCTCGGGGGGAGCGGGAGCGGTTGAGCAGTTCTTC
-	few	TRBJ1-3	TRBV7-3	CASSETASGNTIYF	TGTGCCAGCAGCGAGACGGCCTCTGGAAACACCATATATTTT